This entry describes one T cell receptor (beta chain). Original processing notes: It was from reference gene primer amplification that nucleated cell counts were estimated. TCRdb's table, derived via immunoSEQ multiplex PCR, lists solely in-frame clones and lacks some. The D gene and trimming were derived from the DNA, and the V and J assignments and clone size from that table. The sample lists approximately 400,000 clones, about 88% occurring once. This entry belongs to a study of blood T cell repertoires in COVID-19. Looking at the study overall: Sample material is recorded as cDNA or gDNA derived from T cells, B-cell-depleted T cells, or PBMCs.

The germline V gene has CDR1 SGHNT and CDR2 YYREEE (reference sequence). Trimming pared 1 base from V and 3 bases from J, leaving 23 bases between. The CDR3 has 20 residues. Participants were aged about 18 to 89 years, lived in about two dozen US areas, and enrolled virtually. Categorization into cohorts depended on clinical history that participants reported. Material for sequencing was PBMCs or T cells enriched from blood (not recorded which). This TCR was recovered from a woman younger than 35 who had recovered from COVID-19. The chain carries TRBV5-4 and TRBJ2-6, with a weak D call TRBD1 (8 bases). The CDR3 nucleotides read TGTGCCAGCAGCTTGCGGGGGGTCGCAGGGGGCGCTTATGGGGCCAACGTCCTGACTTTC. Amino acid sequence: CASSLRGVAGGAYGANVLTF.